This T cell receptor (beta chain) was identified during a study of blood T cell repertoires in COVID-19. About the study: T cells, B-cell-depleted T cells, or PBMCs provided the cDNA or gDNA that served as material.

Clones were read by immunoSEQ multiplex PCR, and TCRdb kept only the in-frame ones, dropping some. The data contain around 250,000 clones, about 83% of them singletons. Trimming took off 5 bases at V and 4 bases at J, with 20 bases between the two ends. Germline CDR1 reads SGHNT; CDR2 reads YYREEE (reference sequence). CDR3 length: 16 residues. V usage is TRBV5-4 and J usage is TRBJ2-3; tentative D call: TRBD2 (6 bases). The receptor comes from a man between 40 and 49 years old with active or convalescent COVID-19. Sequencing was carried out using peripheral blood. The DNA for the CDR3 is TGTGCCAGCAGTTCTAAGCTCGGGGGAGTAGCAGATACGCAGTATTTT. Encoded protein: CASSSKLGGVADTQYF. The whole variable domain, remainder taken from reference TRBV5-4 and TRBJ2-3, is ETGVTQSPTHLIKTRGQQVTLRCSSQSGHNTVSWYQQALGQGPQFIFQYYREEENGRGNFPPRFSGLQFPNYSSELNVNALELDDSALYLCASSSKLGGVADTQYFGPGTRLTVL.